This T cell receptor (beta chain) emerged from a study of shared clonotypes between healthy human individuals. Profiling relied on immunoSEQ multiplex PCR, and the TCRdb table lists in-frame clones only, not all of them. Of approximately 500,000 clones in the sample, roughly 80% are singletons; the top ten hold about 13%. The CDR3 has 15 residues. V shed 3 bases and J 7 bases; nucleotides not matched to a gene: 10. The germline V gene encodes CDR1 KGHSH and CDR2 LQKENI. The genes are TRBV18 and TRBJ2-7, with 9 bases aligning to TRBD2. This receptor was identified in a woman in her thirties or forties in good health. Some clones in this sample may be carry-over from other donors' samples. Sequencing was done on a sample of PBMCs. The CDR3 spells CASSPLLAGEGEQYF. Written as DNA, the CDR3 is TGTGCCAGCTCACCGTTATTAGCGGGAGAGGGAGAGCAGTACTTC. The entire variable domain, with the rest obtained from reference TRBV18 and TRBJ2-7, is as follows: NAGVMQNPRHLVRRRGQEARLRCSPMKGHSHVYWYRQLPEEGLKFMVYLQKENIIDESGMPKERFSAEFPKEGPSILRIQQVVRGDSAAYFCASSPLLAGEGEQYFGPGTRLTVT.